These T cell receptor beta chains were read from a single sample in a study of blood T cell repertoires in COVID-19. Assay used: immunoSEQ multiplex PCR; TCRdb lists only in-frame clones, some missing. This table holds about 320,000 clones, more than 90% found once. The sequenced sample was PBMCs or T cells enriched from blood (not recorded which). The source of these receptors is a man aged 55 to 70 who had recovered from COVID-19. Both conserved end residues are part of each CDR3. D genes are given only for firm matches. The size entry is marked missing in some rows and otherwise reads once, few, many or a size class.

J gene: TRBJ2-3
D gene: NA
V gene: TRBV28
clone size: once
CDR3 protein: CASNGRSDTQYF
CDR3 DNA: TGTGCCAGCAATGGGCGCTCTGATACGCAGTATTTT

J gene: TRBJ2-7
D gene: NA
V gene: TRBV19
clone size: NA
CDR3 protein: CASARTGPYEQYF
CDR3 DNA: TGTGCCAGTGCCAGGACTGGACCCTACGAGCAGTACTTC

J gene: TRBJ2-1
D gene: NA
V gene: TRBV6-1
clone size: NA
CDR3 protein: CASSEIYRALYNEQFF
CDR3 DNA: TGTGCCAGCAGTGAAATATACAGGGCCCTCTACAATGAGCAGTTCTTC

J gene: TRBJ2-1
D gene: TRBD2
V gene: TRBV7-8
clone size: once
CDR3 protein: CASSFQSGMGGEQFF
CDR3 DNA: TGTGCCAGCAGCTTTCAGAGCGGGATGGGTGGTGAGCAGTTCTTC

J gene: TRBJ1-4
D gene: TRBD1
V gene: TRBV29-1
clone size: NA
CDR3 protein: CSVQTGGAGEKLFF
CDR3 DNA: TGCAGCGTTCAAACAGGGGGCGCGGGTGAAAAACTGTTTTTT

J gene: TRBJ1-2
D gene: NA
V gene: TRBV5-1
clone size: NA
CDR3 protein: CASSSWAANYGYTF
CDR3 DNA: TGCGCCAGCAGCTCCTGGGCAGCTAACTATGGCTACACCTTC

J gene: TRBJ2-4
D gene: TRBD2
V gene: TRBV30
clone size: NA
CDR3 protein: CAWTGRRLVETNIQYF
CDR3 DNA: TGTGCCTGGACCGGGAGGCGGCTAGTGGAAACAAACATTCAGTACTTC

J gene: TRBJ2-5
D gene: NA
V gene: TRBV2
clone size: NA
CDR3 protein: CASLSEKFQETQYF
CDR3 DNA: TGTGCCAGCCTTAGCGAGAAGTTTCAAGAGACCCAGTACTTC

J gene: TRBJ1-1
D gene: TRBD1
V gene: TRBV29-1
clone size: NA
CDR3 protein: CSVTPTGGLNTEAFF
CDR3 DNA: TGCAGCGTTACTCCGACAGGGGGACTGAACACTGAAGCTTTCTTT

J gene: TRBJ1-5
D gene: NA
V gene: TRBV21-1
clone size: NA
CDR3 protein: CASRPTDLNQPQHF
CDR3 DNA: TGTGCCAGCAGGCCGACAGACCTCAATCAGCCCCAGCATTTT

J gene: TRBJ2-1
D gene: TRBD1
V gene: TRBV7-2
clone size: NA
CDR3 protein: CASRRQGATYNEQFF
CDR3 DNA: TGTGCCAGCAGACGACAGGGGGCCACCTACAATGAGCAGTTCTTC

J gene: TRBJ2-1
D gene: TRBD2
V gene: TRBV11-3
clone size: NA
CDR3 protein: CASSPWASGPDNEQFF
CDR3 DNA: TGTGCCAGCAGCCCCTGGGCTAGCGGGCCGGACAATGAGCAGTTCTTC

J gene: TRBJ1-5
D gene: NA
V gene: TRBV21-1
clone size: NA
CDR3 protein: CASSTIVVTNIYSNQPQHF
CDR3 DNA: TGTGCCAGCAGCACAATAGTCGTGACAAATATTTATAGCAATCAGCCCCAGCATTTT